Following are 17 T cell receptor beta chains from one sample sequenced in a study of identical twins. TCRdb ran MiXCR on the 5' RACE reads and lists one entry per CDR3 protein. The sample includes hundreds of thousands of distinct CDR3 sequences, around 6% of them seen just once. The specimen was naive T cells sorted from blood. The receptor set was obtained from a man between 18 and 29 years old in good health.

This clonotype was observed a few times. The V gene is TRBV13, the J gene TRBJ2-2; D unresolved. Germline CDR1 and CDR2: PRHDT and FYEKMQ (reference sequence). V was pared by 5 bases and J by 2 bases, with 12 bases between. The CDR3 is 15 amino acids. The CDR3 region has the DNA TGTGCCAGCAGCCCCTACCTTTCCAACACCGGGGAGCTGTTTTTT. Translation: CASSPYLSNTGELFF.

In nucleotides, the CDR3 is TGTGCCATCAGTGCTGAGCTGATGAGTGCGCAGTACGTC. It yields the protein CAISAELMSAQYV. The V call is TRBV10-3, the J call TRBJ2-7; no firm D call. CDR1 and CDR2 from the germline V gene are ENHRY and SYGVKD. The V gene lost 4 bases and the J gene lost 9 bases, with 16 bases spanning the gap. This CDR3 has 13 residues.

This clonotype has only a few counts. The chain combines TRBV30 with TRBJ1-3; D gene unclear. The V gene's germline CDR1 is GTSNPN and CDR2 SVGIG (reference sequence). This CDR3 comprises 14 residues. The germline V and J ends were trimmed by 2 bases and 0 bases, with 8 bases remaining between them. The CDR3 region is CAWSFSYSGNTIYF. DNA of the CDR3: TGTGCCTGGAGTTTCAGCTACTCTGGAAACACCATATATTTT.

This clonotype was observed many times. This chain connects TRBV7-9 to TRBJ1-6; no reliable D call. Germline V gives CDR1 SEHNR, CDR2 FQNEAQ (reference sequence). The CDR3 contains 13 residues. The V gene lost 6 bases and the J gene lost 7 bases, with 10 bases spanning the gap. CDR3 nucleotide sequence: TGTGCCAGCAGTGCGGATCACAATTCACCCCTCCACTTT. Translation: CASSADHNSPLHF.

This clonotype was seen more than once but under ten times. The V and J genes are TRBV2 and TRBJ2-1; D gene unclear. Germline CDR1 and CDR2: SNHLY and FYNNEI. The CDR3 contains 11 residues. The V and J ends lost 1 base and 10 bases respectively, with 5 bases between them. The DNA of the CDR3 is TGTGCCAGCAGTGAAGGGGCGGAGCAGTTCTTC. Its protein product is CASSEGAEQFF.

This clonotype appeared many times. V usage is TRBV15 and J usage is TRBJ1-1, with D possibly TRBD1 on 5 matching bases. Germline V gene lookup returns CDR1 LNHNV and CDR2 YYDKDF (reference sequence). With 1 base removed from V and 4 bases from J, the gap between germline ends came to 16 bases. The length of the CDR3 is 16 residues. The CDR3 DNA follows: TGTGCCACCAGCAGAGGACCGGGAGGGGAGAGCACTGAAGCTTTCTTT. Residues: CATSRGPGGESTEAFF.

This clonotype appeared many times. The V gene is TRBV12-3 or TRBV12-4, the J gene TRBJ2-3; 8 bases align to TRBD1. V dropped 5 bases and J dropped 5; count of bases not matched to a gene: 9. The CDR3 covers 15 residues. CDR3 residues: CASSPQDRAGDTQYF. The DNA for the CDR3 is TGTGCCAGCAGTCCCCAGGACAGGGCTGGAGATACGCAGTATTTT.

This clonotype was observed a handful of times. V is TRBV29-1 and J is TRBJ2-7; 11 nucleotides agree with TRBD1. J gave up 7 bases and V 7 bases, and 12 bases lay outside the gene matches. The CDR3 has 14 amino acids. Germline-derived CDR1 and CDR2 are SQVTM and ANQGSEA. The CDR3 DNA is TGCAGCGCCGAGTCCGGACAGGGGGCGCGGGAGCAGTACTTC. This codes for CSAESGQGAREQYF.

This clonotype has a count of ten or more. The CDR3: CASSLLGLADTDTQYF. CDR3 nucleotides: TGTGCCAGCAGTTTACTGGGACTAGCGGACACAGATACGCAGTATTTT. This sequence joins TRBV27 and TRBJ2-3; 11 nucleotides line up with TRBD2. Per germline, CDR1 MNHEY and CDR2 SMNVEV (reference sequence). The J segment lost 2 bases and the V segment lost 2 bases, leaving 3 bases of the junction unmatched. The length of the CDR3 is 16 residues.

This clonotype was observed at least ten times. The rearrangement links TRBV7-9 to TRBJ2-3; the D gene is possibly TRBD1 (6 bases). The CDR3 sequence is 15 residues long. From germline, CDR1 is SEHNR and CDR2 FQNEAQ (reference sequence). The V and J ends lost 4 bases and 6 bases respectively, with 17 bases between them. The CDR3 here is CASSSNPGTPDTQYF. CDR3 in DNA: TGTGCCAGCAGCTCAAATCCCGGGACACCGGATACGCAGTATTTT.

This clonotype has at least ten counts. V and J are TRBV6-1 and TRBJ2-1; D may be TRBD1 or TRBD2 (5 bases each). This CDR3 contains 15 residues. Germline CDR1 reads MNHNS; CDR2 reads SASEGT. Deletions cut 6 bases from V and 6 bases from J, with 18 bases between. The CDR3 nucleotides read TGTGCCAGCAGCCCAGGGAGTATGGGATTCAATGAGCAGTTCTTC. Amino acids: CASSPGSMGFNEQFF.

This clonotype was counted between two and nine times. A much larger clone lies a single base off, so this may be a read error. The chain carries TRBV2 and TRBJ2-2; no clear D. Trimming took 4 bases from V and 6 from J, leaving 3 bases between them. The CDR3 loop spans 11 amino acids. Germline V gene sequence: CDR1 SNHLY, CDR2 FYNNEI. CDR3 bases: TGTGCCAGCAGTGTCTCCGGGGAGCTGTTTTTT. Its translation: CASSVSGELFF.

This clonotype showed up just a few times. The rearrangement links TRBV20-1 to TRBJ2-5; D uncertain. The CDR3 totals 14 residues. CDR1 and CDR2 (germline): DFQATT, SNEGSKA (reference sequence). V dropped 1 base and J dropped 2 bases, with 11 bases sitting between them. In DNA, the CDR3 is TGCAGTGCTAGAGTCCCCACAGCTCAAGAGACCCAGTACTTC. This codes for CSARVPTAQETQYF.

There are many counts of this clonotype. This sequence joins TRBV10-2 and TRBJ2-7; D is possibly TRBD1 or TRBD2 (5 bases each). There are 12 residues in the CDR3. V was clipped by 2 bases and J by 5 bases, with 7 bases between them. Germline lookup yields CDR1 WSHSY and CDR2 SAAADI. The CDR3 DNA reads as TGCGCCAGCAGTGAGATGGGGGACGAGCAGTACGTC. Translating it yields CASSEMGDEQYV.

At least ten counts were recorded for this clonotype. The chain combines TRBV20-1 with TRBJ2-5, with 12 bases that match TRBD2. This CDR3 is 15 amino acids long. Germline V gene lookup returns CDR1 DFQATT and CDR2 SNEGSKA (reference sequence). The V and J ends lost 0 bases and 2 bases, in that order; junction bases with no gene match: 1. CDR3 DNA sequence: TGCAGTGCTAGAGAAGGGACTAGCGGGCAAGAGACCCAGTACTTC. This encodes CSAREGTSGQETQYF.

Only a few counts were recorded for this clonotype. The chain couples TRBV20-1 to TRBJ2-1, with 8 bases fitting TRBD2. Germline loops: CDR1 DFQATT, CDR2 SNEGSKA (reference sequence). Trimming removed 2 bases from V and 8 bases from J; junction bases left unmatched: 17. The CDR3 loop spans 17 amino acids. The CDR3 DNA follows: TGCAGTGCTAGACCCCGGGGCCAGCGGGAGAGTCTGGATGAGCAGTTCTTC. Protein: CSARPRGQRESLDEQFF.

This clonotype was observed many times. The rearrangement uses TRBV12-3 or TRBV12-4 and TRBJ1-2; possible D gene TRBD1, 5 bases. V was trimmed by 7 bases and J by 4 bases, leaving 16 bases between them. The CDR3 has 14 residues. This CDR3 is CASTPLKGPYGYTF. The DNA for the CDR3 is TGTGCCAGCACTCCCCTGAAGGGGCCCTATGGCTACACCTTC.